A single sample gave rise to the 31 T cell receptor beta chains below, sequenced in a study of technical replicates of blood from several donors. Assay used: immunoSEQ multiplex PCR; TCRdb lists only in-frame clones, some missing. In the table there are about 70,000 clones, approximately 96% of which are singletons. Specimen: T cells isolated from PBMCs. The receptor set was obtained from a human donor in good health.

This chain uses TRBV10-1 with TRBJ1-1; no definite D call. The V gene's germline CDR1 is WNHNN and CDR2 SYGVQD (reference sequence). Trimming cost V 0 bases and J 0 bases, with 8 bases left between them. This CDR3 spans 15 amino acids. DNA for the CDR3: TGCGCCAGCAGTGAGTCGGCAGAACTGAACACTGAAGCTTTCTTT. As protein: CASSESAELNTEAFF.

This clone was picked up one time. V and J are TRBV7-8 and TRBJ1-5; 9 bases fit TRBD1. The CDR3 covers 15 residues. Per germline, CDR1 SGHVS and CDR2 FQNEAQ. Trimming removed 5 bases from V and 3 bases from J; junction bases left unmatched: 5. Written as DNA, the CDR3 is TGTGCCAGCAGCCACCGGACAGGGGTCAATCAGCCCCAGCATTTT. This gives the protein CASSHRTGVNQPQHF.

The J gene is TRBJ2-5, the V gene TRBV5-1; 8 bases are a match to TRBD2. Looked up from germline, CDR1 is SGHRS and CDR2 is YFSETQ. After removal of 0 bases from V and 5 bases from J, the junction contained 9 bases not matched to a gene. The CDR3 contains 16 residues. CDR3 DNA: TGCGCCAGCAGCTTGGCAGGAGCGGGAGTCTCTGAGACCCAGTACTTC. This sequence encodes CASSLAGAGVSETQYF.

This chain uses TRBV28 with TRBJ1-5, with TRBD1 identical over 7 bases. This CDR3 contains 15 residues. J lost 1 base, V lost 5 bases, and 5 bases had no gene match. The germline gives CDR1 MDHEN, CDR2 SYDVKM. The CDR3 region has the DNA TGTGCCAGCAGTCGACAGGGTCAAAGCAATCAGCCCCAGCATTTT. Amino acids: CASSRQGQSNQPQHF.

The table lists this clone with a count of one. This chain connects TRBV11-2 to TRBJ1-2, with 11 bases aligning to TRBD1. J lost 6 bases, V lost 6 bases, and 3 bases had no gene match. The CDR3 sequence is 13 residues long. Germline V gene lookup returns CDR1 SGHAT and CDR2 FQNNGV. This CDR3 reads CASSGGQGDGYTF. CDR3 in DNA: TGTGCCAGCAGTGGGGGACAGGGGGATGGCTACACCTTC.

The rearrangement links TRBV6-5 to TRBJ2-1, with a tentative D call TRBD2 (5 bases). The CDR3 spans 15 residues. Germline assignment: CDR1 MNHEY and CDR2 SVGAGI. Trimming left V 2 bases short and J 6 bases short, with 14 bases between. CDR3 sequence: CASSYEGASSNEQFF. CDR3 bases: TGTGCCAGCAGTTACGAGGGTGCTAGTTCCAATGAGCAGTTCTTC.

This chain joins TRBV10-1 and TRBJ1-1, with D possibly matching TRBD1 (6 bases). The CDR3 loop spans 13 amino acids. The germline CDR1 and CDR2 sequences are WNHNN and SYGVQD (reference sequence). V was pared by 4 bases and J by 2 bases, with 8 bases between. The DNA of the CDR3 is TGCGCCAGCAGTGTGGGGACAAACACTGAAGCTTTCTTT. It codes for CASSVGTNTEAFF.

The rearrangement joins TRBV6-5 to TRBJ1-4; 8 bases agree with TRBD1. The V and J ends lost 4 bases and 8 bases, in that order; junction bases with no gene match: 9. Per germline, CDR1 MNHEY and CDR2 SVGAGI. The CDR3 runs 15 residues. The CDR3 nucleotides read TGTGCCAGCAGTTGGCGGACAGGGAGCGGGGAAAAACTGTTTTTT. Translated: CASSWRTGSGEKLFF.

The CDR3: CASSPRVAGSQETQYF. Here the CDR3 DNA reads TGCGCCAGCAGCCCCCGGGTAGCGGGGAGCCAAGAGACCCAGTACTTC. V and J are TRBV4-1 and TRBJ2-5, with 8 bases fitting TRBD2. The CDR3 contains 16 residues. Trimming took 4 bases from V and 1 from J; bases not matched to a gene: 8. Germline V gene sequence: CDR1 MGHRA, CDR2 YSYEKL.

The gene calls are TRBV28 and TRBJ1-1; TRBD1 aligns across 9 bases. Trimming took 4 bases from V and 11 from J; bases not matched to a gene: 14. The CDR3 spans 15 residues. Germline V gives CDR1 MDHEN, CDR2 SYDVKM. Written as DNA, the CDR3 is TGTGCCAGCAGTTCCGGGGGACAGGGCTCTTCTGGGGCTTTCTTT. This encodes CASSSGGQGSSGAFF.

This rearrangement joins TRBV15 to TRBJ1-5; a weak D match, TRBD1 (5 bases). The CDR3 runs 18 residues. V was trimmed by 5 bases and J by 2 bases, leaving 22 bases between them. The V gene's germline CDR1 is LNHNV and CDR2 YYDKDF (reference sequence). Written as DNA, the CDR3 is TGTGCCACCAGCCGACAAACAGGATCCCCGTTTGGCAATCAGCCCCAGCATTTT. Its protein product is CATSRQTGSPFGNQPQHF.

V gene TRBV10-1 combines with J gene TRBJ2-3; possible D gene TRBD2, 5 bases. The CDR3 is 13 residues long. Between the trimmed V and J ends, which lost 7 bases and 3 bases, there was a span of 11 bases. Germline V CDR1 and CDR2: WNHNN, SYGVQD (reference sequence). For the CDR3, the DNA is TGCGCCAGCAAGAGCGGATCGACAGATACGCAGTATTTT. This codes for CASKSGSTDTQYF.

The chain carries TRBV28 and TRBJ2-7; 13 nucleotides line up with TRBD2. V gave up 2 bases and J gave up 0 bases; unmatched junction bases: 4. CDR1 MDHEN and CDR2 SYDVKM come from the germline V gene. The CDR3 loop spans 17 amino acids. The CDR3 spells CASSLRGLAGNSYEQYF. DNA of the CDR3: TGTGCCAGCAGTTTAAGGGGACTAGCGGGAAACTCCTACGAGCAGTACTTC.

This chain connects TRBV27 to TRBJ2-7; tentatively, D is TRBD1 (6 bases). There are 16 residues in the CDR3. Germline V gene lookup returns CDR1 MNHEY and CDR2 SMNVEV (reference sequence). V dropped 3 bases and J dropped 3 bases, with 18 bases sitting between them. As DNA, the CDR3 is TGTGCCAGCAGTTTTTGGCTACAGGGAAATTACTACGAGCAGTACTTC. Translated: CASSFWLQGNYYEQYF.

The chain is built from TRBV18 and TRBJ1-2; 10 bases map to TRBD1. There are 15 residues in the CDR3. CDR1 KGHSH and CDR2 LQKENI come from the germline V gene. V lost 6 bases to trimming and J lost 2 bases; unmatched junction nucleotides: 6. Here the CDR3 reads CASSPRDRGNYGYTF. The CDR3 DNA reads as TGTGCCAGCTCCCCCCGGGACAGGGGAAACTATGGCTACACCTTC.

The chain uses TRBV4-1 and TRBJ1-1; TRBD1 is a possible D gene (5 bases). V lost 1 base to trimming and J lost 3 bases, with 15 bases between them. CDR3 length: 16 residues. CDR1 and CDR2 (germline): MGHRA, YSYEKL. CDR3 residues: CASSQVSGSEDTEAFF. CDR3 in DNA: TGCGCCAGCAGCCAAGTGTCAGGGTCTGAGGACACTGAAGCTTTCTTT.

This chain connects TRBV18 to TRBJ2-7; tentative D call: TRBD2 (6 bases). V was shortened by 0 bases and J by 4 bases, with 10 bases between the two germline ends. This CDR3 is 14 amino acids long. CDR1 KGHSH and CDR2 LQKENI come from the germline V gene. The CDR3: CASSPPSGRYEQYF. Written as DNA, the CDR3 is TGTGCCAGCTCACCACCTTCAGGGAGGTACGAGCAGTACTTC.

The chain recombines TRBV28 with TRBJ2-5, with TRBD2 identical over 8 bases. Germline trimming cut 6 bases from V and 2 bases from J; bases unmatched to any gene: 8. CDR1 and CDR2 (germline): MDHEN, SYDVKM. The CDR3 runs 15 residues. CDR3 loop: CASSPGTSVQETQYF. In DNA form, the CDR3 reads TGTGCCAGCAGCCCCGGGACTAGTGTACAAGAGACCCAGTACTTC.

The chain carries TRBV11-2 and TRBJ2-7; no clear D gene. The CDR3 is 14 amino acids. Germline lookup yields CDR1 SGHAT and CDR2 FQNNGV. The V gene lost 1 base and the J gene lost 1 base, with 8 bases spanning the gap. The CDR3 loop reads CASSLVSRSYEQYF. The CDR3 DNA reads as TGTGCCAGCAGCTTAGTTTCCAGATCCTACGAGCAGTACTTC.

This rearrangement joins TRBV5-1 to TRBJ2-3, with a possible D match to TRBD1 (7 bases). V lost 9 bases to trimming and J lost 2 bases, with 22 bases between them. The CDR3 extends over 16 amino acids. Germline assignment: CDR1 SGHRS and CDR2 YFSETQ. The CDR3 loop is CATTGGGGPHTDTQYF. CDR3 sequence (DNA): TGCGCCACCACGGGCGGAGGGGGCCCTCACACAGATACGCAGTATTTT. Using reference TRBV5-1 and TRBJ2-3 for the parts outside the CDR3, the full variable domain is KAGVTQTPRYLIKTRGQQVTLSCSPISGHRSVSWYQQTPGQGLQFLFEYFSETQRNKGNFPGRFSGRQFSNSRSEMNVSTLELGDSALYLCATTGGGGPHTDTQYFGPGTRLTVL.

J is TRBJ1-1 and V is TRBV5-1, with TRBD1 identical over 7 bases. V was clipped by 5 bases and J by 0 bases; unmatched bases: 10. This CDR3 spans 16 amino acids. Germline lookup yields CDR1 SGHRS and CDR2 YFSETQ. CDR3 amino acids: CASSSQGRQVNTEAFF. The CDR3 coding sequence is TGCGCCAGCAGTTCACAGGGGCGCCAGGTGAACACTGAAGCTTTCTTT.

The genes are TRBV25-1 and TRBJ2-1, with 7 bases lining up with TRBD1. The CDR3 runs 15 residues. The germline V gene encodes CDR1 MGHDK and CDR2 SYGVNS. J gave up 7 bases and V 1 base, and 7 bases lay outside the gene matches. The CDR3 reads CASSEWGQRYNEQFF. The CDR3 coding sequence is TGTGCCAGCAGTGAATGGGGACAGAGGTATAATGAGCAGTTCTTC.

The gene calls are TRBV5-1 and TRBJ2-7, with a tentative D call TRBD1 (6 bases). Germline loops: CDR1 SGHRS, CDR2 YFSETQ. Trimming took off 7 bases at V and 0 bases at J, with 14 bases between the two ends. CDR3 length: 14 amino acids. The CDR3 nucleotides are TGCGCCAGCGCGGACAGCCGTAGCTCCTACGAGCAGTACTTC. Its protein product is CASADSRSSYEQYF. The whole variable domain, filled in from reference TRBV5-1 and TRBJ2-7, reads KAGVTQTPRYLIKTRGQQVTLSCSPISGHRSVSWYQQTPGQGLQFLFEYFSETQRNKGNFPGRFSGRQFSNSRSEMNVSTLELGDSALYLCASADSRSSYEQYFGPGTRLTVT.

The chain couples TRBV5-1 to TRBJ1-4; possibly TRBD1 for D (6 bases). CDR3 size: 14 residues. The V and J ends lost 4 bases and 2 bases respectively, with 9 bases between them. Germline CDR1 and CDR2: SGHRS and YFSETQ. The DNA of the CDR3 is TGCGCCAGCAGCAAGGACAGTACTAATGAAAAACTGTTTTTT. Translation: CASSKDSTNEKLFF.

The chain links TRBV21-1 to TRBJ2-3; the D call in the table, TRBD1, was not verified against the DNA. TRBV21-1 is noted as a pseudogene. The CDR3 consists of 14 residues. The CDR3 protein is CASGQGFSTDTQYF. CDR3 sequence (DNA): TGTGCCAGCGGACAGGGGTTCAGCACAGATACGCAGTATTTT.

This clone was detected only once. CDR3: CASRPIRGLTEAFF. CDR3 DNA sequence: TGCGCCAGCAGGCCTATCAGGGGGCTCACTGAAGCTTTCTTT. The chain uses TRBV10-2 and TRBJ1-1; 8 positions match TRBD1. Germline trimming cut 6 bases from V and 4 bases from J; bases unmatched to any gene: 7. The CDR3 loop spans 14 amino acids. Germline V lookup: CDR1 WSHSY, CDR2 SAAADI.

The chain uses TRBV7-8 and TRBJ2-1, with 13 bases identical to TRBD2. Trimming at V came to 3 bases and at J to 9 bases, leaving 14 bases not matched to a gene. CDR1 SGHVS and CDR2 FQNEAQ come from the germline V gene. The CDR3 has 18 residues. CDR3 in amino acids: CASSFRPWTSGRSGEQFF. CDR3 nucleotides: TGTGCCAGCAGCTTCCGCCCCTGGACTAGCGGGAGAAGTGGTGAGCAGTTCTTC.

The chain couples TRBV6-1 to TRBJ2-1; maybe TRBD1 (5 bases). The CDR3 sequence is 12 residues long. Germline V gene data show CDR1 as MNHNS and CDR2 as SASEGT. Trimming shortened V by 3 bases and J by 5 bases, and 5 bases separated the two germline ends. In DNA, the CDR3 is TGTGCCAGCAGTGAGGGGCACAATGAGCAGTTCTTC. Residues: CASSEGHNEQFF.

The genes are TRBV28 and TRBJ1-3; 10 nucleotides line up with TRBD1. The CDR3 consists of 13 residues. The germline gives CDR1 MDHEN, CDR2 SYDVKM. After removal of 8 bases from V and 3 bases from J, the junction contained 1 base not matched to a gene. The chain's CDR3 is CASDRGLGNTIYF. The CDR3 coding sequence is TGTGCCAGCGACAGGGGGCTTGGAAACACCATATATTTT.

The rearrangement joins TRBV28 to TRBJ1-1; 7 nucleotides match TRBD1. The germline V gene has CDR1 MDHEN and CDR2 SYDVKM. This CDR3 has 13 amino acids. V lost 5 bases, J lost 7 bases, and 7 bases stayed unmatched. The CDR3 is CASSQDRPLEAFF. In DNA, the CDR3 is TGTGCCAGCAGTCAGGACAGGCCCCTTGAAGCTTTCTTT.

The DNA of the CDR3 is TGTGCCAGTAGTCCACCGGGACACAATGGCTACACCTTC. Translated: CASSPPGHNGYTF. This chain joins TRBV19 and TRBJ1-2; a weak D match, TRBD1 (6 bases). There are 13 residues in the CDR3. V lost 5 bases, J lost 6 bases, and 13 bases lay in between. Germline V gene lookup returns CDR1 LNHDA and CDR2 SQIVND (reference sequence).